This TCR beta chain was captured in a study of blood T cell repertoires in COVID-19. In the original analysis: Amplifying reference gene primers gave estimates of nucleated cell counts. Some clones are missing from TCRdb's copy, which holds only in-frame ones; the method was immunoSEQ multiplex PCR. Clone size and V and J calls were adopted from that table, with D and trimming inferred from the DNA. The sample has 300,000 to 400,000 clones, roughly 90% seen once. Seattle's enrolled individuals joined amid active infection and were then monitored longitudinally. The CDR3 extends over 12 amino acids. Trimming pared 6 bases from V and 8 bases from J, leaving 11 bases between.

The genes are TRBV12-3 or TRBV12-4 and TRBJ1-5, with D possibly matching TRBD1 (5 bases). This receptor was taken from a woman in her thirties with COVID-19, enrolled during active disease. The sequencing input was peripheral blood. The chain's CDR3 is CASSPGGKPQHF. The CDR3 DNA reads TGTGCCAGCAGCCCGGGGGGGAAGCCCCAGCATTTT.